This passage covers 10 T cell receptor beta chains from one sample sequenced in a study of cytomegalovirus exposure and HLA in healthy donors. A multiplex PCR was run with 60 Vbeta primers and 13 Jbeta primers. Here immunoSEQ multiplex PCR was the method, and the copy in TCRdb shows in-frame clones only, minus some. Here the sample spans about 98,000 clones, roughly 81% being singletons. Input material: PBMCs. The receptors shown here come from a man aged 35 to 55 in good health and CMV-seronegative.

On this clone itself: Different DNA sequences within this sample yield the same CDR3. The V gene is TRBV18, the J gene TRBJ2-7; 10 positions match TRBD1. This CDR3 contains 15 residues. Germline CDR1 reads KGHSH; CDR2 reads LQKENI. V shed 6 bases, J shed 1 base, and the junction held 6 bases outside the gene matches. The CDR3 DNA is TGTGCCAGCTCGCCGGGACAGGGGTTGTCCTACGAGCAGTACTTC. Its protein is CASSPGQGLSYEQYF.

V and J are TRBV11-2 and TRBJ1-3; D is undetermined. CDR3 size: 15 residues. The V end was cut by 6 bases, the J end by 0 bases, with 12 bases between. CDR1 is SGHAT, CDR2 FQNNGV, per germline. CDR3 protein: CASSYGGSSGNTIYF. CDR3 DNA: TGTGCCAGCAGTTACGGCGGGAGCTCTGGAAACACCATATATTTT.

The genes are TRBV5-4 and TRBJ2-2, with D possibly being TRBD1 (7 bases). The CDR3 covers 15 residues. The germline gives CDR1 SGHNT, CDR2 YYREEE (reference sequence). V shed 5 bases and J shed 1 base, with 12 bases lying between them. The CDR3: CASRPQGGNTGELFF. CDR3 coding DNA: TGTGCCAGCAGACCTCAGGGGGGGAACACCGGGGAGCTGTTTTTT.

The V gene is TRBV6-1, the J gene TRBJ2-6; no firm D call. The CDR3 spans 15 residues. The germline CDR1 and CDR2 sequences are MNHNS and SASEGT. Trimming removed 5 bases at V and 1 base at J, with 9 bases between. The CDR3 DNA sequence: TGTGCCAGCAGTTTGCCTAATTCTGGGGCCAACGTCCTGACTTTC. Translated: CASSLPNSGANVLTF.

This clone appeared once. The V call is TRBV28, the J call TRBJ1-2; no clear D gene. V shed 1 base and J shed 2 bases, with 14 bases lying between them. The CDR3 is 16 amino acids. Germline CDR1 reads MDHEN; CDR2 reads SYDVKM. The CDR3 sequence: CASSLSRQWANYGYTF. DNA of the CDR3: TGTGCCAGCAGTTTATCTCGGCAATGGGCGAACTATGGCTACACCTTC.

This sequence joins TRBV6-5 and TRBJ1-3; D may be TRBD1 (5 bases). Per the germline V gene, CDR1 is MNHEY and CDR2 is SVGAGI. This CDR3 comprises 12 residues. V was cut by 7 bases and J by 11 bases, with 15 bases left in between. The CDR3 nucleotides read TGTGCCAGCAAGGGATATACAGGACCCATATATTTT. It is translated as CASKGYTGPIYF.

V and J are TRBV6-1 and TRBJ1-1; D is unresolved. V was clipped by 6 bases and J by 0 bases, with 8 bases between them. The CDR3 has 13 residues. Germline V gene lookup returns CDR1 MNHNS and CDR2 SASEGT. CDR3 residues: CASSNYMNTEAFF. CDR3 in DNA: TGTGCCAGCAGCAATTACATGAACACTGAAGCTTTCTTT.

The genes are TRBV5-4 and TRBJ2-1; 7 bases fit TRBD2. This CDR3 region has 15 residues. The ends lost 2 bases at V and 4 bases at J; junction bases unmatched: 6. The germline V gene has CDR1 SGHNT and CDR2 YYREEE (reference sequence). The CDR3 DNA reads as TGTGCCAGCAGCTTAGGCGGGGGAACTTACAATGAGCAGTTCTTC. Translated, it gives CASSLGGGTYNEQFF.

The chain joins TRBV6-9 to TRBJ1-5; 11 bases are shared with TRBD1. The V gene's germline CDR1 is MNHGY and CDR2 SVAAGI. After removal of 6 bases from V and 4 bases from J, the junction contained 11 bases not matched to a gene. The CDR3 has 17 residues. CDR3 amino acids: CASRPSGQGGANQPQHF. The CDR3 DNA sequence: TGTGCCAGCAGGCCCTCGGGACAGGGGGGGGCTAATCAGCCCCAGCATTTT.

The rearrangement links TRBV7-2 to TRBJ1-1, with TRBD1 as a possible D gene (6 bases). Germline CDR1 is SGHTA and CDR2 is FQGNSA. The CDR3 is made up of 13 amino acids. V lost 5 bases and J 1 base, leaving 8 bases between the germline ends. The chain's CDR3 is CASSQGRNTEAFF. DNA of the CDR3: TGTGCCAGCAGCCAGGGGCGGAACACTGAAGCTTTCTTT.